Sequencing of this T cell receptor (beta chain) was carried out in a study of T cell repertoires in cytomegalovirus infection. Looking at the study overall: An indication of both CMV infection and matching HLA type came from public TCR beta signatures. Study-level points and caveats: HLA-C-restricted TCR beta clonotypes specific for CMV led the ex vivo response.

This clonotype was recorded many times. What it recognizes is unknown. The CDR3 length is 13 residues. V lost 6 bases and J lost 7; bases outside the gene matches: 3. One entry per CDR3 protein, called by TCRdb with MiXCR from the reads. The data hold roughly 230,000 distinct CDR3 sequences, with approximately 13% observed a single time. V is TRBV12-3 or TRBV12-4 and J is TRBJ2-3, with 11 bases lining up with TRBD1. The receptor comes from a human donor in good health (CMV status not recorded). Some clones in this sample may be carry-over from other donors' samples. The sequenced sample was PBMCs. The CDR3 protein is CASSGQGANTQYF. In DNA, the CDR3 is TGTGCCAGCAGCGGACAGGGGGCGAATACGCAGTATTTT.